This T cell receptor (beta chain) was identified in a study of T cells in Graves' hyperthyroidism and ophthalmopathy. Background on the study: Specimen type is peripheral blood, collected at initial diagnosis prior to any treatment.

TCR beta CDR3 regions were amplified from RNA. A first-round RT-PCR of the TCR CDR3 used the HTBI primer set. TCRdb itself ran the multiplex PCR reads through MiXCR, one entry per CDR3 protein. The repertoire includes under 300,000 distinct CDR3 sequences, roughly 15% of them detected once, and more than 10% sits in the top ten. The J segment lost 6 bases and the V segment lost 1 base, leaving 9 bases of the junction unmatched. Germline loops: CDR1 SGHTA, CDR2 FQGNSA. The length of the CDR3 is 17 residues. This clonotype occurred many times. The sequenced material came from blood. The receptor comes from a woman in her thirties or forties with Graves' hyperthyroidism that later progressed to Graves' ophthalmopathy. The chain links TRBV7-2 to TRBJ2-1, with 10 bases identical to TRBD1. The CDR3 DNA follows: TGTGCCAGCAGCTTAGGGACGCTGGGGACAGGGGTCAATGAGCAGTTCTTC. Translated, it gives CASSLGTLGTGVNEQFF.